Listed below are T cell receptor beta chains from one sample, sequenced in a study of vaccination and CD4 T cells after COVID-19. TCRdb reprocessed the PCR reads with MiXCR, giving one entry per CDR3 protein. The sample shows 20,000 to 25,000 distinct CDR3 sequences, 42% of them seen only once. No antigen has been assigned to these receptors. The sample here was CD4+ T cells from blood, cultured in vitro, taken about 7 months after SARS-CoV-2 vaccination. The receptors derive from a human donor who had recovered from COVID-19. Both conserved end residues are trimmed from each CDR3. For some rows the clone size is stated as once, few or many, or as a class when expanded; others skip it.

v_gene	j_gene	abundance	CDR3aa
TRBV28	TRBJ2-1	few	ASTGAGVSYNEQF
TRBV7-2	TRBJ2-7	-	ASSLAAGGGYEQY
TRBV18	TRBJ1-5	-	ASSQGVKGNQPQH
TRBV20-1	TRBJ2-3	-	SARDRSGSTDTQY
TRBV7-8	TRBJ1-6	-	ASSSDFLNSPLH
TRBV20-1	TRBJ2-1	-	SARQPSLREREQF
TRBV29-1	TRBJ1-1	-	SATNTEAF
TRBV25-1	TRBJ1-2	-	ASSELSAGSLNGYT
TRBV6-1	TRBJ1-5	-	ASSILGGQPQH
TRBV27	TRBJ2-7	few	ASSLRQGGDEQY
TRBV6-1	TRBJ1-5	-	ASSPFRTAKNQPQH
TRBV6-1	TRBJ2-5	-	ASRGTSGRAYRETQY
TRBV7-6	TRBJ2-7	-	ASSAVPGGSYEQY
TRBV6-1	TRBJ1-2	-	ASSESGLAGYT
TRBV7-8	TRBJ2-1	-	ASSALTSGLYNEQF
TRBV7-9	TRBJ2-5	few	ASSSMGRDGETQY
TRBV15	TRBJ2-5	-	ATSAQGLFGTQY
TRBV7-9	TRBJ2-1	-	ASSPRGGLAGPEQF
TRBV6-1	TRBJ2-1	-	ASSEAGSNEQF
TRBV10-3	TRBJ1-2	-	AITEGSEGVGYT
TRBV15	TRBJ2-3	few	ATSRDLASGADTQY
TRBV20-1	TRBJ1-2	-	SARVSFYGYT
TRBV6-1	TRBJ1-2	few	ASSPEGGRGYT
TRBV20-1	TRBJ2-3	-	SALESGSGSSDTQY
TRBV6-7	TRBJ2-7	-	ANPGTAYEQY
TRBV20-1	TRBJ2-7	-	SASRGLNDEQY